The 20 T cell receptor beta chains below were found in one sample sequenced in a study of CD8 T cells in ankylosing spondylitis. Each CDR3 protein is one row after TCRdb ran MiXCR on the 5' RACE reads. The sample holds about 220,000 distinct CDR3 sequences, roughly 26% seen once. The material sequenced was blood, either unsorted or a sorted T cell fraction (not recorded which). These receptors were obtained from a male donor with ankylosing spondylitis or in good health (not recorded which).

This clonotype was observed at least ten times. The chain is built from TRBV9 and TRBJ2-1, with 7 bases identical to TRBD2. The V segment lost 4 bases and the J segment 1 base; nucleotides outside the gene matches: 5. Germline V lookup: CDR1 SGDLS, CDR2 YYNGEE. The CDR3 is 15 amino acids. In nucleotides, the CDR3 is TGTGCCAGCAGCCCGCCTAGCGGTTCCTACAATGAGCAGTTCTTC. Amino acid sequence: CASSPPSGSYNEQFF.

The rearrangement joins TRBV29-1 to TRBJ1-2; the match to TRBD1 covers 8 bases. The CDR3 covers 14 residues. The ends lost 6 bases at V and 8 bases at J; junction bases unmatched: 14. Germline V lookup: CDR1 SQVTM, CDR2 ANQGSEA. CDR3 amino acids: CSVRTDRVPGGYTF. The CDR3 DNA sequence: TGCAGCGTGCGAACGGACAGGGTGCCGGGAGGCTACACCTTC.

The V gene is TRBV12-5, the J gene TRBJ2-2, with TRBD2 matching over 7 bases. Trimming removed 1 base from V and 6 bases from J; junction bases left unmatched: 11. This CDR3 is 17 amino acids long. Germline CDR1 is LGHNT and CDR2 is FRNRAP. The CDR3 spells CASGLGAGLGRPGELFF. The CDR3 DNA sequence: TGTGCTAGTGGTTTGGGAGCGGGACTGGGTAGACCCGGGGAGCTGTTTTTT.

The rearrangement joins TRBV25-1 to TRBJ1-1, with D hard to call. The CDR3 runs 13 residues. The V end lost 3 bases, the J end lost 0 bases, and 5 bases lay between the germline ends. CDR1 MGHDK and CDR2 SYGVNS come from the germline V gene. CDR3 residues: CASSDPMNTEAFF. The CDR3 nucleotides are TGTGCCAGCAGTGACCCAATGAACACTGAAGCTTTCTTT.

The rearrangement joins TRBV10-3 to TRBJ2-5; no clear D. Germline loops: CDR1 ENHRY, CDR2 SYGVKD. V dropped 4 bases and J dropped 2 bases, with 8 bases sitting between them. The CDR3 totals 13 residues. Here the CDR3 reads CAISGWDQETQYF. CDR3 in DNA: TGTGCCATCAGTGGATGGGATCAAGAGACCCAGTACTTC.

J is TRBJ2-1 and V is TRBV12-3 or TRBV12-4, with TRBD2 identical over 13 bases. Unmatched junction bases numbered 6, after V lost 6 bases and J lost 4 bases. CDR3 length: 16 residues. The DNA for the CDR3 is TGTGCCAGCAGCGCGCGGACTAGCGGGAGATACAATGAGCAGTTCTTC. Translation: CASSARTSGRYNEQFF.

This CDR3 is CASSYTTGTEAFF. The DNA for the CDR3 is TGTGCCAGCAGTTACACAACAGGGACTGAAGCTTTCTTT. V and J are TRBV27 and TRBJ1-1; a possible D gene is TRBD1 (6 bases). Trimming removed 4 bases at V and 5 bases at J, with 11 bases between. This CDR3 region has 13 residues. CDR1 and CDR2 (germline): MNHEY, SMNVEV (reference sequence).

V is TRBV5-1 and J is TRBJ2-1, with 7 bases that match TRBD1. The CDR3 runs 15 residues. Germline V gene sequence: CDR1 SGHRS, CDR2 YFSETQ. V shed 0 bases and J 4 bases; nucleotides not matched to a gene: 4. CDR3: CASSLASGGYNEQFF. In nucleotides, the CDR3 is TGCGCCAGCAGCTTGGCATCAGGGGGATACAATGAGCAGTTCTTC.

The sample holds many counts of this clonotype. This chain links TRBV5-4 with TRBJ2-3; 12 positions match TRBD2. J lost 1 base, V lost 4 bases, and 4 bases had no gene match. CDR1 and CDR2 (germline): SGHNT, YYREEE (reference sequence). The CDR3 extends over 16 amino acids. The CDR3 nucleotides are TGTGCCAGCAGCATTCGACTAGCGGGAGGCACAGATACGCAGTATTTT. Protein: CASSIRLAGGTDTQYF.

This clonotype showed up many times. The chain joins TRBV9 to TRBJ2-6; no clear D gene. V shed 4 bases and J shed 0 bases, with 11 bases lying between them. The CDR3 contains 16 residues. Germline V lookup: CDR1 SGDLS, CDR2 YYNGEE. DNA for the CDR3: TGTGCCAGCAGCCTCCGGACGGGCTCTGGGGCCAACGTCCTGACTTTC. This codes for CASSLRTGSGANVLTF.

The V gene is TRBV6-1, the J gene TRBJ1-1; 10 nucleotides line up with TRBD1. The CDR3 length is 14 residues. Germline V gene data show CDR1 as MNHNS and CDR2 as SASEGT. Trimming cost V 5 bases and J 11 bases; bases outside gene matches: 11. The CDR3 coding sequence is TGTGCCAGCAGTCCACCGGGACAGGGGTTTTTGGCTTTCTTT. This encodes CASSPPGQGFLAFF.

This clonotype was picked up many times. The rearrangement joins TRBV6-6 to TRBJ1-1, with D unresolved. The germline V and J ends were trimmed by 5 bases and 1 base, with 5 bases remaining between them. This CDR3 has 12 residues. Per the germline V gene, CDR1 is MNHNY and CDR2 is SVGAGI (reference sequence). CDR3 DNA sequence: TGTGCCAGCAGTGAGGGGAACACTGAAGCTTTCTTT. Residues: CASSEGNTEAFF.

The V gene is TRBV11-2, the J gene TRBJ2-1, with a tentative D call TRBD2 (6 bases). V was clipped by 1 base and J by 8 bases, with 9 bases between them. Germline values: CDR1 SGHAT, CDR2 FQNNGV. CDR3 length equals 13 residues. CDR3 amino acids: CASSLAGVDEQFF. CDR3 nucleotides: TGTGCCAGCAGCTTAGCGGGAGTGGATGAGCAGTTCTTC.

J is TRBJ2-6 and V is TRBV28; D remains ambiguous. Germline V CDR1 and CDR2: MDHEN, SYDVKM. The CDR3 is made up of 13 amino acids. Trimming stripped 9 bases from V and 4 bases from J, with 10 bases between. The CDR3 DNA reads as TGTGCCAGTCTTGTATCCGGGGCCAACGTCCTGACTTTC. Amino acids: CASLVSGANVLTF.

This clonotype was counted at least ten times. The rearrangement joins TRBV7-3 to TRBJ2-3; TRBD2 matches 10 bases. The CDR3 is 16 residues long. V trimming: 1 base; J trimming: 6 bases; junction bases outside the gene matches: 7. CDR1 and CDR2 (germline): SGHTA, FQGTGA. The CDR3 region has the DNA TGTGCCAGCAGCTTAAACGGAGCGGGAGGGCCGGATACGCAGTATTTT. Protein: CASSLNGAGGPDTQYF.

This clonotype was seen repeatedly, ten times or more. The CDR3 DNA reads as TGTGCCAGCAGTCCGAGGACTAGCGGGAGTAGCGTCAATGAGCAGTTCTTC. This sequence encodes CASSPRTSGSSVNEQFF. This rearrangement joins TRBV12-3 or TRBV12-4 to TRBJ2-1, with TRBD2 matching over 13 bases. There are 17 residues in the CDR3. The ends lost 5 bases at V and 6 bases at J; junction bases unmatched: 10.

This clonotype was seen a few times. The V gene is TRBV5-1, the J gene TRBJ2-7; TRBD1 agrees at 9 bases. This CDR3 comprises 15 residues. Losses at the gene ends were 0 bases for V and 4 bases for J; bases not matched to a gene: 5. In germline, CDR1 is SGHRS, CDR2 YFSETQ. CDR3 sequence: CASSLGAQGAYEQYF. In nucleotides, the CDR3 is TGCGCCAGCAGCTTGGGTGCACAGGGGGCGTACGAGCAGTACTTC.

This clonotype was recorded only once. The CDR3 nucleotides are TGCAGCGTTGGGAGAGGCACCGGGGAGCTGTTTTTT. Translated, it gives CSVGRGTGELFF. This chain connects TRBV29-1 to TRBJ2-2; D ambiguous. The CDR3 consists of 12 residues. Trimming stripped 4 bases from V and 4 bases from J, with 7 bases between. In germline, CDR1 is SQVTM, CDR2 ANQGSEA.

This clonotype showed up many times. The chain uses TRBV29-1 and TRBJ2-4; the match to TRBD1 covers 7 bases. CDR1 is SQVTM, CDR2 ANQGSEA, per germline. Unmatched junction bases numbered 5, after V lost 0 bases and J lost 6 bases. This CDR3 region has 14 residues. In nucleotides, the CDR3 is TGCAGCGTTGAAGATCCGACAGGGAGAAACATTCAGTACTTC. It yields the protein CSVEDPTGRNIQYF.

The table lists this clonotype with many counts. The genes are TRBV9 and TRBJ2-5; 7 bases are shared with TRBD1. The CDR3 runs 15 residues. Germline values: CDR1 SGDLS, CDR2 YYNGEE. The V gene end was trimmed by 4 bases and the J gene end by 1 base; junction bases not matched to a gene: 7. CDR3 DNA: TGTGCCAGCAGCATCCTCGGGACAGTCCAAGAGACCCAGTACTTC. This sequence encodes CASSILGTVQETQYF.